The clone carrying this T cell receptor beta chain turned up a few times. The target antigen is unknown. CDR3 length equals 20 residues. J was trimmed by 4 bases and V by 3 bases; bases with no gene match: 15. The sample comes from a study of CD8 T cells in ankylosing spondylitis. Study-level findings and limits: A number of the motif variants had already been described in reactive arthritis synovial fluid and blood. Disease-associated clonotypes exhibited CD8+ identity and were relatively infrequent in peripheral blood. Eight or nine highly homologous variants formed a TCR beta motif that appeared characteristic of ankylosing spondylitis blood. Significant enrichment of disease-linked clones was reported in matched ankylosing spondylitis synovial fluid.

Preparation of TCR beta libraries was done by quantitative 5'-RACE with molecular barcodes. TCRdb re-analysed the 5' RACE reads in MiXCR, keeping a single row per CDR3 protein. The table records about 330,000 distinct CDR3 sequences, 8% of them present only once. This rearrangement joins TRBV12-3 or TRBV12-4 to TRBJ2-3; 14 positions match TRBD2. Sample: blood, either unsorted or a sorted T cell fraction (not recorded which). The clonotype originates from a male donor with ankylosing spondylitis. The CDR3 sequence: CASSFPLGLAGVAAADTQYF. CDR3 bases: TGTGCCAGCAGTTTTCCCCTGGGACTAGCGGGAGTGGCGGCGGCAGATACGCAGTATTTT.